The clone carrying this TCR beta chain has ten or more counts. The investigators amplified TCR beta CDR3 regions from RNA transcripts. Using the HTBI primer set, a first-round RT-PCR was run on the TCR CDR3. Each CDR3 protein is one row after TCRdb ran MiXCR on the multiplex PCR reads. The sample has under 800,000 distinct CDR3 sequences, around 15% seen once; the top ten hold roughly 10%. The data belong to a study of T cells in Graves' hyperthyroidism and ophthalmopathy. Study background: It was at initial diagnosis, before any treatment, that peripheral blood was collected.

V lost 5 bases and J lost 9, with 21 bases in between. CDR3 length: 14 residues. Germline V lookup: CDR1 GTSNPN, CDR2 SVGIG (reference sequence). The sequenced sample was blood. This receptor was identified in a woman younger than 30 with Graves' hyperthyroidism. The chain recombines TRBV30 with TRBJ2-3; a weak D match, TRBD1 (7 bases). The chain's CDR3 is CAWEAGGKGATQYF. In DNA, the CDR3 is TGTGCCTGGGAAGCTGGGGGGAAGGGGGCAACGCAGTATTTT.